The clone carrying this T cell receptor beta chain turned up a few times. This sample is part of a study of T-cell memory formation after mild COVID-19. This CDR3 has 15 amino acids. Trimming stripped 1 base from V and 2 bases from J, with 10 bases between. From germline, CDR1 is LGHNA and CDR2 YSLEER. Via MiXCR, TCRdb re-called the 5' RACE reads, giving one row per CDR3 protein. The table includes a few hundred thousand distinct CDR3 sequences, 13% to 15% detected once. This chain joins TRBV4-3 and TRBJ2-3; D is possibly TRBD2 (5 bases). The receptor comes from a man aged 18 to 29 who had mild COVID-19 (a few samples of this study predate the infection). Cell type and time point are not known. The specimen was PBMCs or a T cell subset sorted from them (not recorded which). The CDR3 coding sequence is TGCGCCAGCAGCCAAGGAGCGGAGACCACAGATACGCAGTATTTT. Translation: CASSQGAETTDTQYF.